The 3 T cell receptor beta chains in this list originate from one sample, sequenced in a study of monozygotic twins with cystic fibrosis. Assay: immunoSEQ multiplex PCR; the TCRdb copy retains only in-frame clones and omits some. The sample consists of roughly 20,000 clones, approximately 97% of them appearing once. The specimen was blood. The receptors derive from a woman under 40 with cystic fibrosis.

This sequence joins TRBV5-6 and TRBJ1-4; 10 bases are shared with TRBD1. Germline CDR1 SGHDT, CDR2 YYEEEE. The V and J ends lost 0 bases and 0 bases, in that order; junction bases with no gene match: 2. The CDR3 sequence is 17 residues long. The CDR3 sequence: CASSLVGQGTTNEKLFF. DNA for the CDR3: TGTGCCAGCAGCTTGGTGGGACAGGGGACAACTAATGAAAAACTGTTTTTT. The entire variable domain, with the rest obtained from reference TRBV5-6 and TRBJ1-4, is as follows: DAGVTQSPTHLIKTRGQQVTLRCSPKSGHDTVSWYQQALGQGPQFIFQYYEEEERQRGNFPDRFSGHQFPNYSSELNVNALLLGDSALYLCASSLVGQGTTNEKLFFGSGTQLSVL.

This chain links TRBV6-1 with TRBJ2-7; the match to TRBD1 covers 8 bases. V trimming: 2 bases; J trimming: 0 bases; junction bases outside the gene matches: 12. Per the germline V gene, CDR1 is MNHNS and CDR2 is SASEGT. The CDR3 runs to 18 residues. This CDR3 reads CASSEPDRDLKSSYEQYF. The CDR3 bases are TGTGCCAGCAGTGAACCGGACAGGGATCTTAAAAGCTCCTACGAGCAGTACTTC.

This chain uses TRBV15 with TRBJ1-1; D ambiguous. The germline gives CDR1 LNHNV, CDR2 YYDKDF (reference sequence). CDR3 length equals 12 residues. V dropped 1 base and J dropped 3 bases, with 3 bases sitting between them. The CDR3: CATSRADTEAFF. The CDR3 nucleotides are TGTGCCACCAGCAGAGCTGACACTGAAGCTTTCTTT.